A single sample is the source of the 2 T cell receptor beta chains below, sequenced in a study of T cell responses to AZD1222 COVID-19 vaccine. Using immunoSEQ multiplex PCR, the repertoire was profiled, and TCRdb retains in-frame clones only, with some absent. The data show 120,000 to 150,000 clones, over 85% seen once. Sequencing was performed on peripheral blood, taken on day 0 of MenACWY control vaccination. These receptors were collected from an adult in good health.

This clone came up once. The chain combines TRBV5-1 with TRBJ2-7; 10 bases are a match to TRBD2. Germline loops: CDR1 SGHRS, CDR2 YFSETQ. The junction had 8 bases not matched to a gene; V was cut back by 2 bases and J by 3 bases. CDR3 length equals 16 residues. The CDR3 DNA reads TGCGCCAGCAGCTTAGGTAGCGGGAGGCCTATCTACGAGCAGTACTTC. Protein sequence: CASSLGSGRPIYEQYF.

The J gene is TRBJ1-3, the V gene TRBV4-3; no firm D call. The V end lost 0 bases, the J end lost 0 bases, and 12 bases lay between the germline ends. CDR3 length: 17 residues. Germline CDR1 reads LGHNA; CDR2 reads YSLEER. The CDR3, as DNA: TGCGCCAGCAGCCAAGATCTTCCCCGGCACTCTGGAAACACCATATATTTT. Its translation: CASSQDLPRHSGNTIYF.